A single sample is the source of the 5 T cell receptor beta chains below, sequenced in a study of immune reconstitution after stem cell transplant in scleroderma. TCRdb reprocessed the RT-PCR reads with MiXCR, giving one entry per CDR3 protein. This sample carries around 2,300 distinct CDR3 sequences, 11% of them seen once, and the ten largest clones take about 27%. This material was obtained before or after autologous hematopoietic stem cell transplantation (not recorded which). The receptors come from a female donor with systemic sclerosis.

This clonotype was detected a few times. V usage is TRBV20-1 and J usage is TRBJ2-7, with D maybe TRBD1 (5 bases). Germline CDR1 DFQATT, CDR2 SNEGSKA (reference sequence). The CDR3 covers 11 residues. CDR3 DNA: TGCGGGGCCAGGGAATCCTACGAGCAGTACTTC. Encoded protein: CGARESYEQYF.

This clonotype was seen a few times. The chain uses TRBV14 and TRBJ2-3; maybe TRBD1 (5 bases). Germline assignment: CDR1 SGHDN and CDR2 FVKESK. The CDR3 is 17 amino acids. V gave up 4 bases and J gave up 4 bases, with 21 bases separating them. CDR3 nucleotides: TGTGCCAGCAGCCCTGGGTGGGCGGAACAGGTAGCAGATACGCAGTATTTT. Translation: CASSPGWAEQVADTQYF.

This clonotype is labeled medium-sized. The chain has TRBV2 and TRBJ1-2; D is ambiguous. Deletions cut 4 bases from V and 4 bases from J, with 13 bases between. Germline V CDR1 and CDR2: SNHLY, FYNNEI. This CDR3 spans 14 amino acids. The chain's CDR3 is CASSGVGSGYGYTF. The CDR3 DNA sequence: TGTGCCAGCAGTGGGGTGGGGTCGGGCTATGGCTACACCTTC. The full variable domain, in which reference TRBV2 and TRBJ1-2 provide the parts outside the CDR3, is EPEVTQTPSHQVTQMGQEVILRCVPISNHLYFYWYRQILGQKVEFLVSFYNNEISEKSEIFDDQFSVERPDGSNFTLKIRSTKLEDSAMYFCASSGVGSGYGYTFGSGTRLTVV.

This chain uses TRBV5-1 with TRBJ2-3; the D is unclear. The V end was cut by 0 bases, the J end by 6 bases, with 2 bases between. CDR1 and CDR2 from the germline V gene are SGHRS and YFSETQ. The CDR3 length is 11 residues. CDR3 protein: CASSLADTQYF. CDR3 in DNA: TGCGCCAGCAGCTTGGCGGATACGCAGTATTTT.

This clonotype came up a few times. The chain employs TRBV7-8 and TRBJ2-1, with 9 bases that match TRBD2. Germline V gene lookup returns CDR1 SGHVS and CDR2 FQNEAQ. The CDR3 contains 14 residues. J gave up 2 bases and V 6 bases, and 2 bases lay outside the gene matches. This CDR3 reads CASRGGGAYNEQFF. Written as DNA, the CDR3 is TGTGCCAGCAGGGGCGGGGGGGCCTACAATGAGCAGTTCTTC.